Presented here are 28 T cell receptor beta chains from one specimen sequenced in a study of cytomegalovirus exposure and HLA in healthy donors. PCR amplification relied on 60 Vbeta primers (plus 13 Jbeta primers). Using immunoSEQ multiplex PCR, the repertoire was profiled, and TCRdb retains in-frame clones only, with some absent. The sample has about 130,000 clones, about 70% seen once. The sequenced sample was PBMCs. The receptors here all came from a man aged 35-49 years in good health and CMV-seronegative.

The chain joins TRBV9 to TRBJ1-6, with D hard to call. Germline loops: CDR1 SGDLS, CDR2 YYNGEE. V lost 4 bases and J lost 6, with 11 bases in between. This CDR3 has 14 amino acids. This CDR3 is CASSPVVGNSPLHF. Written as DNA, the CDR3 is TGTGCCAGCAGCCCCGTGGTCGGTAATTCACCCCTCCACTTT.

The chain links TRBV19 to TRBJ1-2; perhaps TRBD1 as D (5 bases). CDR1 is LNHDA, CDR2 SQIVND, per germline (reference sequence). V lost 3 bases, J lost 2 bases, and 10 bases lay in between. The CDR3 has 14 amino acids. The CDR3 sequence: CASSIAGINYGYTF. The CDR3 DNA follows: TGTGCCAGTAGTATTGCAGGGATAAACTATGGCTACACCTTC.

The chain carries TRBV7-2 and TRBJ1-1; no definite D call. Trimming took off 6 bases at V and 4 bases at J, with 15 bases between the two ends. Germline CDR1 reads SGHTA; CDR2 reads FQGNSA. The CDR3 runs to 14 residues. Here the CDR3 reads CASSYSLLSTEAFF. Here the CDR3 DNA reads TGTGCCAGCAGTTACAGCCTTCTGAGCACTGAAGCTTTCTTT.

The chain combines TRBV7-2 with TRBJ1-2; TRBD1 is a possible D gene (6 bases). Per the germline V gene, CDR1 is SGHTA and CDR2 is FQGNSA. V lost 1 base to trimming and J lost 4 bases, with 13 bases between them. This CDR3 is built from 15 residues. CDR3 protein: CASSLDGRGGYGYTF. DNA for the CDR3: TGTGCCAGCAGCTTAGACGGCAGGGGCGGCTATGGCTACACCTTC.

The V call is TRBV10-3, the J call TRBJ2-5; weak D call: TRBD2 (5 bases). CDR1 ENHRY and CDR2 SYGVKD come from the germline V gene. This CDR3 is built from 15 residues. V was cut by 10 bases and J by 4 bases, with 22 bases left in between. Here the CDR3 reads CAKRAARIGRETQYF. As DNA, the CDR3 is TGTGCCAAAAGAGCGGCCAGGATCGGTCGAGAGACCCAGTACTTC.

The rearrangement uses TRBV7-2 and TRBJ1-1; D possibly corresponds to TRBD1 (6 bases). The CDR3 runs to 16 residues. Germline loops: CDR1 SGHTA, CDR2 FQGNSA. CDR3 bases: TGTGCTCTTAGGAGGGGGGGCGCTACGGGAAGCACTGAAGCTTTCTTT. This sequence encodes CALRRGGATGSTEAFF.

V and J are TRBV28 and TRBJ2-7; 9 positions match TRBD1. V gave up 6 bases and J gave up 2 bases; unmatched junction bases: 5. CDR3 length equals 14 residues. Germline V lookup: CDR1 MDHEN, CDR2 SYDVKM. The CDR3 loop reads CASSIQGATYEQYF. CDR3 sequence (DNA): TGTGCCAGCAGCATACAGGGGGCGACCTACGAGCAGTACTTC.

As DNA, the CDR3 is TGTGCCAGCAGTGAGACAGGGGTGACTGAAGCTTTCTTT. This gives the protein CASSETGVTEAFF. The chain is built from TRBV27 and TRBJ1-1; 8 bases are shared with TRBD1. CDR3 size: 13 residues. V lost 5 bases and J lost 5; bases outside the gene matches: 4. CDR1 MNHEY and CDR2 SMNVEV come from the germline V gene (reference sequence).

The V call is TRBV30, the J call TRBJ2-7; weak D call: TRBD1 (5 bases). With 0 bases removed from V and 2 bases from J, the gap between germline ends came to 8 bases. The CDR3 covers 13 residues. Germline CDR1 and CDR2: GTSNPN and SVGIG (reference sequence). CDR3 sequence: CAWSVYRTYEQYF. The CDR3 nucleotides are TGTGCCTGGAGTGTCTACAGGACCTACGAGCAGTACTTC.

This clone was found once. The chain has TRBV4-1 and TRBJ2-7; D is uncertain. This CDR3 has 11 amino acids. The V gene's germline CDR1 is MGHRA and CDR2 YSYEKL. Trimming took 3 bases from V and 5 from J, leaving 5 bases between them. The CDR3 DNA follows: TGCGCCAGCAGCCAGAGAAACGAGCAGTACTTC. Protein sequence: CASSQRNEQYF.

This clone was found once. The chain joins TRBV28 to TRBJ2-1; 12 nucleotides match TRBD2. The CDR3 is 19 residues long. From germline, CDR1 is MDHEN and CDR2 SYDVKM. Losses at the gene ends were 5 bases for V and 0 bases for J; bases not matched to a gene: 11. CDR3 in amino acids: CASSPLAGGSPSSYNEQFF. In nucleotides, the CDR3 is TGTGCCAGCAGTCCCCTAGCGGGAGGGTCCCCTAGCTCCTACAATGAGCAGTTCTTC.

The V and J genes are TRBV7-8 and TRBJ2-1, with D perhaps matching TRBD2 (6 bases). The length of the CDR3 is 14 residues. In germline, CDR1 is SGHVS, CDR2 FQNEAQ. The germline V and J ends were trimmed by 5 bases and 10 bases, with 18 bases remaining between them. CDR3 amino acids: CASSTMTSSREQFF. The CDR3 nucleotides are TGTGCCAGCAGCACGATGACTAGTTCGAGAGAGCAGTTCTTC.

This clone was seen more than once but under ten times. This chain joins TRBV2 and TRBJ2-6; possibly TRBD2 for D (5 bases). The CDR3 extends over 18 amino acids. V lost 2 bases and J 2 bases, leaving 16 bases between the germline ends. From germline, CDR1 is SNHLY and CDR2 FYNNEI. CDR3 bases: TGTGCCAGCAGTGAAAATATCCCGGTCGGGGCTGGGGCCAACGTCCTGACTTTC. Amino acids: CASSENIPVGAGANVLTF.

This sequence joins TRBV20-1 and TRBJ2-3; the D is unclear. Germline CDR1 reads DFQATT; CDR2 reads SNEGSKA (reference sequence). V was trimmed by 3 bases and J by 6 bases, leaving 7 bases between them. The CDR3 runs 11 residues. CDR3 DNA: TGCAGTGCTAGCGGGTCCGATACGCAGTATTTT. This encodes CSASGSDTQYF.

The chain has TRBV25-1 and TRBJ1-3, with D possibly TRBD1 on 5 matching bases. CDR3 size: 16 residues. V dropped 8 bases and J dropped 0 bases, with 17 bases sitting between them. The germline CDR1 and CDR2 sequences are MGHDK and SYGVNS. The CDR3 coding sequence is TGTGCCAGCCAGGGCGGCTCCCTCAGCTCTGGAAACACCATATATTTT. Translated, it gives CASQGGSLSSGNTIYF.

The gene calls are TRBV29-1 and TRBJ2-1, with 10 bases that match TRBD1. J lost 3 bases, V lost 3 bases, and 11 bases had no gene match. Germline values: CDR1 SQVTM, CDR2 ANQGSEA. This CDR3 region has 17 residues. This CDR3 is CSVETGQGKKVYNEQFF. CDR3 DNA sequence: TGCAGCGTTGAGACGGGACAGGGGAAGAAGGTCTACAATGAGCAGTTCTTC.

The chain carries TRBV29-1 and TRBJ1-6, with 8 nucleotides matching TRBD1. Germline V gene lookup returns CDR1 SQVTM and CDR2 ANQGSEA. Trimming removed 6 bases from V and 9 bases from J; junction bases left unmatched: 7. The CDR3 has 13 amino acids. This chain's CDR3 is CSVLQGAGSPLHF. The CDR3, as DNA: TGCAGCGTGCTTCAGGGGGCTGGTTCACCCCTCCACTTT.

The chain carries TRBV27 and TRBJ1-6; D uncertain. CDR1 and CDR2 from the germline V gene are MNHEY and SMNVEV (reference sequence). Trimming shortened V by 4 bases and J by 0 bases, and 7 bases separated the two germline ends. The CDR3 runs 15 residues. CDR3 loop: CASSSRSSYNSPLHF. In DNA form, the CDR3 reads TGTGCCAGCAGTTCAAGGAGCTCCTATAATTCACCCCTCCACTTT.

The rearrangement links TRBV7-9 to TRBJ1-1, with 8 bases matching TRBD1. Germline trimming cut 5 bases from V and 3 bases from J; bases unmatched to any gene: 5. The CDR3 sequence is 14 residues long. Per germline, CDR1 SEHNR and CDR2 FQNEAQ (reference sequence). The CDR3 here is CASSPGTGDTEAFF. The CDR3 DNA sequence: TGTGCCAGCAGCCCCGGGACAGGAGACACTGAAGCTTTCTTT.

This clone appeared a few times. The rearrangement joins TRBV28 to TRBJ1-1, with D unclear. The V end was cut by 6 bases, the J end by 4 bases, with 15 bases between. The V gene's germline CDR1 is MDHEN and CDR2 SYDVKM. CDR3 length: 14 residues. CDR3 nucleotides: TGTGCCAGCAGCCCGTGGCTTGGTTCCACTGAAGCTTTCTTT. Protein product: CASSPWLGSTEAFF.

J is TRBJ2-7 and V is TRBV28; 7 positions agree with TRBD2. The V and J ends lost 3 bases and 0 bases, in that order; junction bases with no gene match: 2. The CDR3 sequence is 14 residues long. Germline V CDR1 and CDR2: MDHEN, SYDVKM. CDR3 coding DNA: TGTGCCAGCAGTTTCGGGGGGTACTCCTACGAGCAGTACTTC. Residues: CASSFGGYSYEQYF.

The chain couples TRBV5-1 to TRBJ2-7; 9 nucleotides match TRBD1. Losses at the gene ends were 3 bases for V and 6 bases for J; bases not matched to a gene: 10. The CDR3 consists of 15 residues. The germline V gene encodes CDR1 SGHRS and CDR2 YFSETQ. DNA for the CDR3: TGCGCCAGCAGCTACTTCCAGGACAGGGGTTCCGAGCAGTACTTC. This codes for CASSYFQDRGSEQYF.

This clone was seen a few times. The gene calls are TRBV4-3 and TRBJ2-3, with 8 bases identical to TRBD2. V lost 4 bases and J lost 9; bases outside the gene matches: 9. Looked up from germline, CDR1 is LGHNA and CDR2 is YSLEER. The CDR3 is 14 residues long. The CDR3 reads CASSRSGGPLTQYF. DNA for the CDR3: TGCGCCAGCAGCCGAAGCGGGGGACCATTAACGCAGTATTTT.

V usage is TRBV2 and J usage is TRBJ1-1; D might be TRBD1 (5 bases). V was clipped by 5 bases and J by 5 bases, with 15 bases between them. Germline values: CDR1 SNHLY, CDR2 FYNNEI. The CDR3 runs 14 residues. In DNA, the CDR3 is TGTGCCAGCAGTCGACAGCCACCATGGACTGAAGCTTTCTTT. Amino acid sequence: CASSRQPPWTEAFF.

J is TRBJ2-7 and V is TRBV7-9, with TRBD1 matching 10 bases. This CDR3 has 15 residues. V lost 4 bases to trimming and J lost 1 base; unmatched junction nucleotides: 4. Germline lookup yields CDR1 SEHNR and CDR2 FQNEAQ (reference sequence). Here the CDR3 reads CASSSGTGVSYEQYF. CDR3 DNA: TGTGCCAGCAGCTCAGGGACAGGGGTATCCTACGAGCAGTACTTC.

This rearrangement joins TRBV7-2 to TRBJ1-2; D not resolved. CDR1 is SGHTA, CDR2 FQGNSA, per germline. The CDR3 runs 12 residues. V lost 2 bases, J lost 5 bases, and 6 bases lay in between. CDR3 nucleotides: TGTGCCAGCAGCTTATCATTTTATGGCTACACCTTC. It codes for CASSLSFYGYTF.

The CDR3 coding sequence is TGTGCCAGCAGCTTAGTCGGGGGGCAGAATCAGCCCCAGCATTTT. Protein: CASSLVGGQNQPQHF. The chain has TRBV7-2 and TRBJ1-5; weak D call: TRBD1 (6 bases). The CDR3 loop spans 15 amino acids. Between the trimmed V and J ends, which lost 1 base and 4 bases, there was a span of 11 bases. Germline loops: CDR1 SGHTA, CDR2 FQGNSA.

The table lists this clone with a few counts. The V call is TRBV10-3, the J call TRBJ1-1, with TRBD1 identical over 7 bases. The germline V gene has CDR1 ENHRY and CDR2 SYGVKD. V shed 4 bases and J 5 bases; nucleotides not matched to a gene: 7. The CDR3 length is 14 residues. The CDR3 coding sequence is TGTGCCATCAGTGGCTCTACACAGGGGACTGAAGCTTTCTTT. This sequence encodes CAISGSTQGTEAFF.